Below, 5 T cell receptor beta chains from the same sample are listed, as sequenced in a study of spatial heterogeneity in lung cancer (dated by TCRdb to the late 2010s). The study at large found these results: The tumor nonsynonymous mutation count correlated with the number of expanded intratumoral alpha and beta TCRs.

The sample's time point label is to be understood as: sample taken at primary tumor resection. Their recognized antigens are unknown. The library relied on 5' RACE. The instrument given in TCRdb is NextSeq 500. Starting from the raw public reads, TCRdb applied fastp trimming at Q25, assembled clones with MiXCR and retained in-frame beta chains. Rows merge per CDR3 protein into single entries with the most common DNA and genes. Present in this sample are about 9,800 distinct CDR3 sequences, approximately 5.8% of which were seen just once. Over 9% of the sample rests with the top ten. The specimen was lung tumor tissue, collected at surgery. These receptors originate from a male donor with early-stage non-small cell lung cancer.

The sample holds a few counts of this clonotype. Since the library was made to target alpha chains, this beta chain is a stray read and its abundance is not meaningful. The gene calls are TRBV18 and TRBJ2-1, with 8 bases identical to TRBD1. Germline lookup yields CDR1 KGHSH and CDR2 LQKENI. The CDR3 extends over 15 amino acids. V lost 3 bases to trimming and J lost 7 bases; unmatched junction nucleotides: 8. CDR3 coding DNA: TGTGCCAGCTCACCCCTACTAGGACAGGGTAATGAGCAGTTCTTC. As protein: CASSPLLGQGNEQFF.

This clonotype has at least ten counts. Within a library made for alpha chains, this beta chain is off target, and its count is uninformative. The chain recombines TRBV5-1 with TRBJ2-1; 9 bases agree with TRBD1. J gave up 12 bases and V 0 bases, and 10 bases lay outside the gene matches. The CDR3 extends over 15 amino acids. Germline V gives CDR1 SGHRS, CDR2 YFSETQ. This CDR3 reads CASSLEPGTGSGQFF. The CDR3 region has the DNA TGCGCCAGCAGCTTGGAGCCCGGGACAGGGAGTGGGCAGTTCTTC.

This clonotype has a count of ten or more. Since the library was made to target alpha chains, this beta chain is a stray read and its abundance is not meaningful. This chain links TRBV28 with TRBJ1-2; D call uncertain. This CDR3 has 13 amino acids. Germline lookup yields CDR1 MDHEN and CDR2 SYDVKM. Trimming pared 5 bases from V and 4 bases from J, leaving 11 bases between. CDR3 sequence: CASSMTVVYGYTF. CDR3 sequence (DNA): TGTGCCAGCAGTATGACGGTGGTCTATGGCTACACCTTC.

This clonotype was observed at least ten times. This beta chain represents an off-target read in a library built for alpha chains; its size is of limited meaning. CDR3 coding DNA: TGTGCCAGCACTAAATATGTGGGGGACACTGAAGCTTTCTTT. Translation gives CASTKYVGDTEAFF. This rearrangement joins TRBV12-3 or TRBV12-4 to TRBJ1-1, with D perhaps matching TRBD1 (5 bases). This CDR3 is 14 amino acids long. The V gene lost 7 bases and the J gene lost 3 bases, with 15 bases spanning the gap.

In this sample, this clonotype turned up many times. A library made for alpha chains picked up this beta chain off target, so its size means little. CDR3 region: CSARVPASGSREQYF. DNA for the CDR3: TGCAGTGCTAGAGTTCCGGCTAGCGGGAGTCGCGAGCAGTACTTC. This chain joins TRBV20-1 and TRBJ2-7; 10 positions agree with TRBD2. The CDR3 extends over 15 amino acids. The V segment lost 1 base and the J segment 6 bases; nucleotides outside the gene matches: 9. In germline, CDR1 is DFQATT, CDR2 SNEGSKA (reference sequence).